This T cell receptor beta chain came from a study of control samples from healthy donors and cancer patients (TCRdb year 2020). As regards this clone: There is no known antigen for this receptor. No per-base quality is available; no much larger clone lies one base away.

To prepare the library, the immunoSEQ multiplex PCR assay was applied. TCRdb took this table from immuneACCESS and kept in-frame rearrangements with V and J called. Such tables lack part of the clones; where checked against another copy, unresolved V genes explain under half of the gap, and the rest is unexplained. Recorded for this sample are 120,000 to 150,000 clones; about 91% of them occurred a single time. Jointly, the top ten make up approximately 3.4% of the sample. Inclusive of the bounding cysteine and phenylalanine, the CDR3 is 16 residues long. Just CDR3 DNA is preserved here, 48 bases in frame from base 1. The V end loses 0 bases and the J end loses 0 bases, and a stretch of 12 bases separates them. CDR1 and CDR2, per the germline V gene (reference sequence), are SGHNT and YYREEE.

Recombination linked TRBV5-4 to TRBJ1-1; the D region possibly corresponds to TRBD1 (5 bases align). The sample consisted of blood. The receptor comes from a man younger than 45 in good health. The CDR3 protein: CASSLVGGTMNTEAFF. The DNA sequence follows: TGTGCCAGCAGCTTGGTGGGGGGGACCATGAACACTGAAGCTTTCTTT.